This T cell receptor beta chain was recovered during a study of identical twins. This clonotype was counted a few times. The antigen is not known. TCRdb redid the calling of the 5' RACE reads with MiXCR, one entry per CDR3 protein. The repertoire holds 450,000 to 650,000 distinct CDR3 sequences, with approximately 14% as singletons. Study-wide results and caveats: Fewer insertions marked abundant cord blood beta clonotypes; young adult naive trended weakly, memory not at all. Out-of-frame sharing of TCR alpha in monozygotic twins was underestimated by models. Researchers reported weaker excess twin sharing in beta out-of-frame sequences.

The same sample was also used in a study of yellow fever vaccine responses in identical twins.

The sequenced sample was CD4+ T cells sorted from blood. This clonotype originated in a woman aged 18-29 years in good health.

Written as DNA, the CDR3 is TGTGCCAGCAGCTTACTATTGGCGCGGGAGAACCATGAGCAGTTCTTC. Translated: CASSLLLARENHEQFF. The chain is built from TRBV11-2 and TRBJ2-1; TRBD2 aligns across 7 bases. V was clipped by 2 bases and J by 8 bases; unmatched bases: 12. This CDR3 contains 16 residues. Germline-derived CDR1 and CDR2 are SGHAT and FQNNGV.